The present entry profiles one TCR beta chain with its context. Germline CDR1 reads SGHRS; CDR2 reads YFSETQ. The CDR3 covers 13 residues. Between the trimmed V and J ends, which lost 0 bases and 5 bases, there was a span of 8 bases. This record comes from a study of blood T cell repertoires in COVID-19. Across the whole study: Spain, Italy and the United States supplied samples that represented acute and convalescent COVID-19. T cells, B-cell-depleted T cells, or PBMCs provided the cDNA or gDNA that served as material.

Methods used by the authors: Amplification of reference gene primers was used by the study to estimate nucleated cell counts. The protocol was immunoSEQ multiplex PCR, while the TCRdb copy is restricted to in-frame clones and leaves out a portion. The V and J calls and clone size are taken from that table; D and trimming were inferred from the DNA. The table has just under 50,000 clones, roughly 78% seen once; the top ten hold roughly 25%. The sequenced material came from peripheral blood. The chain employs TRBV5-1 and TRBJ1-1; TRBD1 is a possible D gene (6 bases). This receptor was taken from a man in his 70s with acute or convalescent COVID-19. The CDR3 sequence is CASSLGDITEAFF. CDR3 nucleotides: TGCGCCAGCAGCTTGGGGGACATTACTGAAGCTTTCTTT.